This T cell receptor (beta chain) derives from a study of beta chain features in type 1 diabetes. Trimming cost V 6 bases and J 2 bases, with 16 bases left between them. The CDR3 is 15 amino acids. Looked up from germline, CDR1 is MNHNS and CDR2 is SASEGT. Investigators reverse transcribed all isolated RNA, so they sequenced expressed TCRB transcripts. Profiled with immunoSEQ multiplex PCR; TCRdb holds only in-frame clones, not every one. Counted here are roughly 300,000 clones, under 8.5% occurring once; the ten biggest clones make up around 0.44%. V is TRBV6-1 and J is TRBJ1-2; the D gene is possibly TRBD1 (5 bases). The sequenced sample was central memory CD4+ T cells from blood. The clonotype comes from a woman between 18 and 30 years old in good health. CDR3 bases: TGTGCCAGCAGATCTAACGGCAGGGCGAACTATGGCTACACCTTC. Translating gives CASRSNGRANYGYTF.